This paragraph reports one TCR beta chain. This entry is derived from a study of blood T cell repertoires in COVID-19. Study summary: Acute and convalescent COVID-19 specimens originated in the United States, Italy and Spain.

Germline CDR1 and CDR2: SGHNT and YYREEE (reference sequence). The length of the CDR3 is 17 residues. V lost 4 bases and J lost 5; bases outside the gene matches: 10. TCRdb's copy holds only in-frame clones and misses some; the assay was immunoSEQ multiplex PCR. The top ten hold over 30% of the sample, which has tens of thousands of clones, 84% seen once. The sequencing sample was made of peripheral blood. The receptor comes from a man between 65 and 85 years old with acute or convalescent COVID-19. The chain has TRBV5-4 and TRBJ2-7, with TRBD2 identical over 15 bases. The CDR3 nucleotides are TGTGCCAGCAGCCCTGGACTAGCGGGAGGGAAGCCGCACGAGCAGTACTTC. This gives the protein CASSPGLAGGKPHEQYF.